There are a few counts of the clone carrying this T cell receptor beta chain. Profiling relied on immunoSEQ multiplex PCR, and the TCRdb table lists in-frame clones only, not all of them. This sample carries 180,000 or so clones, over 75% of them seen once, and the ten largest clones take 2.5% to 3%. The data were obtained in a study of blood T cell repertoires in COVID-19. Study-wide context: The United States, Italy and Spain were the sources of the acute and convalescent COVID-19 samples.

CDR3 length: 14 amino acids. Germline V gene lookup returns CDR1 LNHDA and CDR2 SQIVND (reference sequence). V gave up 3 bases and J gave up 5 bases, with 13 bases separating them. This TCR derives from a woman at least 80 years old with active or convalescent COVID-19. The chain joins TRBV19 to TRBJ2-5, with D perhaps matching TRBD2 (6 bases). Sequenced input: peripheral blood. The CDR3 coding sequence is TGTGCCAGTAGTATGCGGGGAAGGTCGGAGACCCAGTACTTC. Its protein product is CASSMRGRSETQYF.